This TCR beta chain derives from a study of blood T cell repertoires in COVID-19. Across the study: Both acute and convalescent COVID-19 samples were obtained from the United States, Italy and Spain. T cells, B-cell-depleted T cells, or PBMCs supplied cDNA or gDNA.

CDR3 length: 18 amino acids. V was trimmed by 4 bases and J by 1 base, leaving 23 bases between them. Germline V CDR1 and CDR2: MGHDK, SYGVNS. Seattle enrolled patients during active infection and tracked them longitudinally. Authors' methods: From reference gene primer amplification, estimates of nucleated cell counts were derived. The table came from immunoSEQ multiplex PCR; TCRdb's copy has only in-frame clones and leaves some out. V, J and clone size reflect that table, while D and trimming were determined from the DNA. Of around 150,000 clones listed, 88% were seen once; the top ten hold more than 2%.

Sample: peripheral blood. The receptor's source is a human donor with COVID-19, enrolled during active disease. The donor label of this sample is uncertain. The chain carries TRBV25-1 and TRBJ2-7; maybe TRBD2 (5 bases). The CDR3 DNA follows: TGTGCCAGCAGTGGATCCCCAGGTCGAGGGCTTACTTCCTACGAGCAGTACTTC. Amino acids: CASSGSPGRGLTSYEQYF.